These T cell receptor beta chains were read from a single sample in a study of CD8+CD57+ T cells in acquired aplastic anemia. TCRdb called the reads again in MiXCR, with one record for every CDR3 protein. The sample has 150,000 to 200,000 distinct CDR3 sequences, 45% to 55% seen once. Specimen: sorted CD4+, CD8+, or CD8+CD57+ T cells (not recorded which) from PBMCs. Receptors originate from a human donor with aplastic anemia. CDR3s leave out the opening cysteine and the closing phenylalanine or tryptophan.

V gene,J gene,CDR3 protein
TRBV2,TRBJ1-5,ASSVRGNQPQH
TRBV10-3,TRBJ2-7,AISEPGLAYGQY
TRBV5-5,TRBJ2-7,ASSSQGDRATSEQY
TRBV5-6,TRBJ1-2,ASSLLGQGAQGYT
TRBV7-4,TRBJ2-1,ASSSRTGLESSYNEQF
TRBV10-2,TRBJ1-1,ASREVAGPNTEAF
TRBV7-7,TRBJ2-1,ASSLESGGEQF
TRBV11-3,TRBJ2-7,ASSGQSGIEQY
TRBV12-3/TRBV12-4,TRBJ1-1,ASSRTGKAF
TRBV7-2,TRBJ2-1,ASSLGLLAGNNEQF
TRBV29-1,TRBJ1-5,SVEEDRYQPQH
TRBV2,TRBJ2-7,ASTGQGAREQY
TRBV19,TRBJ2-3,ASSWGLAGGPGGDTQY
TRBV7-8,TRBJ1-1,ASSLAALGTEAF
TRBV7-3,TRBJ1-6,ASSPGFPLH
TRBV4-1,TRBJ2-3,ASSHPNPPQPITDTQY
TRBV7-9,TRBJ1-2,ASGNTGLLWGYT